The present TCR beta chain was sequenced within a study of glioma-infiltrating T cells after dendritic cell vaccination (dated by TCRdb to the mid-2010s). Looking at the study overall: A cohort of approximately 15 glioblastoma patients from Phase I and II dendritic cell vaccination trials was included, of whom 9 were newly diagnosed and 6 had recurrent disease. Between 2003 and 2012, patients were given autologous tumor lysate-pulsed dendritic cell vaccination. The vaccine consisted of monocyte-derived dendritic cells cultured approximately seven days with IL-4 and GM-CSF, then pulsed overnight with autologous tumor lysate. Each patient was given three intradermal dendritic cell vaccine injections, spaced two weeks apart, in the arm below the axilla. Deep sequencing of TCR beta CDR3 regions was used to quantify tumor-infiltrating lymphocyte content and compare tumor and blood repertoires in dendritic cell-vaccinated glioblastoma patients. Survival after dendritic cell vaccination was correlated with TCR sequencing metrics, such as TIL content and the overlap between tumor and blood repertoires.

What the study reported, not specific to this receptor: The cohort was small and heterogeneous, and full blood and tumor sets were available for few patients, with initial-recurrent tumor pairs available for even fewer patients. The TCR overlap response model with three groups was called speculative and said to need prospective validation. TCR clonality showed no direct relationship with survival, which suggests that a diverse polyclonal response may be important. Longer time to progression and overall survival after dendritic cell vaccination were predicted by higher estimated pretreatment TIL content.

V drops 0 bases and J drops 4 bases, leaving 24 bases in between. CDR1 and CDR2 are drawn from the germline V gene: LGHNA, YNFKEQ. From its cysteine to its phenylalanine, the CDR3 spans 19 amino acids. The only DNA kept is the CDR3, 57 bases in frame from the first base. Using the immunoSEQ assay, TCRB CDR3 regions were amplified from approximately 2 micrograms of genomic DNA, or from all available DNA when less than that was on hand. The multiplex PCR employed 60 forward primers targeting TCR V beta segments and 13 reverse primers targeting J beta segments. To estimate reads per starting template, synthetic control templates were spiked into each sample at limiting dilution. The Illumina HiSeq System generated 87 bp sequencing reads. Concerning the study's data processing: To remove PCR and sequencing errors, closely related sequences were merged with a nearest neighbor algorithm. TCR overlap was defined as the percentage of unique tumor TCR beta sequences that were also present in the same patient's peripheral blood. This is the immuneACCESS table as TCRdb keeps it, with only in-frame sequences that have V and J called. A part of the clones is gone; compared with another copy, unresolved V genes explain less than half, and the rest is unexplained. V and J calls plus clone size are reproduced from that table; the DNA served to infer D and trimming. This sample comprises 80,000 to 100,000 clones, around 80% of them detected only once. The ten largest clonotypes hold 5.4% of the sample.

The intended sense of this specimen's time point label: after dendritic cell vaccination, including at tumor progression/relapse. Selection of patients required sufficient residual fresh-frozen tumor tissue and over two years of available survival data. None of the glioblastoma patients carried an isocitrate dehydrogenase mutation, although molecular status otherwise varied. PBMC were collected before vaccination, two weeks after the third vaccination, and at tumor progression when it occurred. The Qiagen DNeasy Blood extraction Kit was used for extraction of genomic DNA. As to this clone: The antigen it recognizes is unknown. The record has no base qualities; no much larger clone is one base away.

The V gene is TRBV4-2 and the J gene is TRBJ2-5, and TRBD2 may be the D gene, going by 5 matching bases. This receptor was identified in a human donor with glioblastoma. Sequencing used blood, obtained after dendritic cell vaccination. The base sequence is TGTGCCAGCAGCCAAGATAGCGAGGGAGTAACATGGGTGGGAGAGACCCAGTACTTC. Its translation is CASSQDSEGVTWVGETQYF.